The rows below give T cell receptor beta chains drawn from one sample of a study of blood T cells in healthy people across ages. TCRdb itself ran the 5' RACE reads through MiXCR, one entry per CDR3 protein. The sample lists 850,000 to 1,000,000 distinct CDR3 sequences, roughly 51% occurring once. The sequenced sample was blood. The receptor source for this set is a woman aged 55-75 years in good health. Each CDR3 is given with its conserved first and last residue. Fields, in order: D gene, V gene, J gene, clone size, CDR3 protein, CDR3 DNA. D genes are given only for firm matches. The size field is filled for only some rows; it gives once, few, many or a size class.

NA,TRBV28,TRBJ2-7,NA,CASSLEGGRVYEQYF,TGTGCCAGCAGTTTAGAGGGGGGCCGAGTTTACGAGCAGTACTTC
NA,TRBV6-1,TRBJ1-2,NA,CASSRAGDGYGYTF,TGTGCCAGCAGCCGAGCGGGGGATGGCTATGGCTACACCTTC
NA,TRBV20-1,TRBJ2-1,NA,CSARVGADPYNEQFF,TGCAGTGCTAGAGTAGGAGCGGACCCCTACAATGAGCAGTTCTTC
TRBD1,TRBV24-1,TRBJ2-3,NA,CAANGQGATDTQYF,TGTGCCGCCAACGGACAGGGGGCCACAGATACGCAGTATTTT
TRBD1,TRBV27,TRBJ1-5,once,CASSLVAGTGNQPQHF,TGTGCCAGCAGTTTAGTGGCGGGGACAGGGAATCAGCCCCAGCATTTT
NA,TRBV6-2/TRBV6-3,TRBJ2-7,NA,CASSQITGSYEQYF,TGTGCCAGCAGTCAAATTACAGGCTCCTACGAGCAGTACTTC
NA,TRBV6-2/TRBV6-3,TRBJ2-3,NA,CAVREGGTDTQYF,TGTGCAGTGAGGGAGGGGGGCACAGATACGCAGTATTTT
NA,TRBV28,TRBJ2-3,few,CASSTIGYGTDTQYF,TGTGCCAGCAGTACCATTGGCTACGGCACAGATACGCAGTATTTT
NA,TRBV20-1,TRBJ1-4,NA,CSTRVLEKLFF,TGCAGTACCCGAGTCTTGGAAAAACTGTTTTTT
NA,TRBV15,TRBJ2-3,few,CATSIAQSADTQYF,TGTGCCACCAGCATCGCTCAATCGGCAGATACGCAGTATTTT
TRBD2,TRBV19,TRBJ2-1,NA,CASSTLAGHSYNEQFF,TGTGCCAGTAGTACCCTAGCGGGCCATTCCTACAATGAGCAGTTCTTC
TRBD1,TRBV28,TRBJ1-1,NA,CASKLDRLMNTEAFF,TGTGCCAGCAAATTGGACAGGCTCATGAACACTGAAGCTTTCTTT
TRBD2,TRBV27,TRBJ2-1,few,CARPNRPVAGDNNEQFF,TGTGCCAGACCGAACCGCCCTGTAGCGGGAGATAACAATGAGCAGTTCTTC
NA,TRBV4-2,TRBJ2-5,NA,CASSQDWNSNQETQYF,TGTGCCAGCAGCCAAGATTGGAATAGTAACCAAGAGACCCAGTACTTC
TRBD2,TRBV7-2,TRBJ2-3,once,CASSIRTSKTDTQYF,TGTGCCAGCAGCATTCGGACTAGTAAAACAGATACGCAGTATTTT
TRBD1,TRBV7-3,TRBJ2-1,NA,CASSKGQGTYNEQFF,TGTGCCAGCAGCAAGGGACAGGGTACCTACAATGAGCAGTTCTTC
NA,TRBV7-9,TRBJ2-5,NA,CASSPGTQGQETQYF,TGTGCCAGCAGCCCCGGGACTCAAGGCCAAGAGACCCAGTACTTC